The 11 T cell receptor beta chains below come from one sample, sequenced in a study of blood T cell repertoires in COVID-19 (dated by TCRdb to about 2020). Library prep was done by the immunoSEQ multiplex PCR assay. TCRdb mirrors the immuneACCESS table, restricted to in-frame sequences. Some clones are absent from its copies; in checked studies, under half trace to an unresolved V gene, and the reason for the others is unknown. In all, the sample holds 95,000 to 150,000 clones, and approximately 74% of those were seen once. The ten most abundant clones make up 4.5% to 6% of the sample. The sequencing sample was made of peripheral blood. These receptor sequences come from a man of 80 years or more with COVID-19, enrolled during active disease.

The chain combines TRBV7-2 with TRBJ2-7, with D maybe TRBD2 (6 bases). Trimming took 8 bases from V and 4 from J, leaving 24 bases between them. Germline assignment: CDR1 SGHTA and CDR2 FQGNSA. This CDR3 spans 16 amino acids. The DNA of the CDR3 is TGTGCCAGCCGCGCGACTCCGGGGGTAGGCCGGTACGAGCAGTACTTC. Translated, it gives CASRATPGVGRYEQYF.

The chain employs TRBV7-8 and TRBJ2-1; 10 bases fit TRBD1. Germline V lookup: CDR1 SGHVS, CDR2 FQNEAQ. This CDR3 has 16 amino acids. V was pared by 2 bases and J by 6 bases, with 7 bases of the junction left unmatched. CDR3 nucleotide sequence: TGTGCCAGCAGCTTAACCGGGACAGGGGTCTCCAATGAGCAGTTCTTC. Amino acid sequence: CASSLTGTGVSNEQFF. The variable domain in full, with the rest retrieved from reference TRBV7-8 and TRBJ2-1, is GAGVSQSPRYKVAKRGQDVALRCDPISGHVSLFWYQQALGQGPEFLTYFQNEAQLDKSGLPSDRFFAERPEGSVSTLKIQRTQQEDSAVYLCASSLTGTGVSNEQFFGPGTRLTVL.

V and J are TRBV7-9 and TRBJ2-7, with D perhaps TRBD2 (6 bases). The CDR3 sequence is 17 residues long. Trimming stripped 5 bases from V and 6 bases from J, with 26 bases between. From germline, CDR1 is SEHNR and CDR2 FQNEAQ (reference sequence). The CDR3 loop reads CASSLILGPRLGLEQYF. The DNA for the CDR3 is TGTGCCAGCAGCCTCATTCTAGGCCCGAGGTTGGGACTCGAGCAGTACTTC.

V and J are TRBV18 and TRBJ1-2; TRBD1 matches 7 bases. Trimming took 1 base from V and 0 from J; bases not matched to a gene: 5. Germline loops: CDR1 KGHSH, CDR2 LQKENI. This CDR3 has 16 amino acids. DNA for the CDR3: TGTGCCAGCTCACCACAAGGGGGCAGGACTAACTATGGCTACACCTTC. Its protein is CASSPQGGRTNYGYTF.

This clone was recorded many times. The chain combines TRBV7-9 with TRBJ1-2; 10 bases match TRBD1. Trimming took 0 bases from V and 6 from J; bases not matched to a gene: 4. There are 15 residues in the CDR3. Germline V gives CDR1 SEHNR, CDR2 FQNEAQ (reference sequence). The CDR3 sequence: CASSLAGGQGDGYTF. The DNA for the CDR3 is TGTGCCAGCAGCTTAGCTGGTGGACAGGGGGATGGCTACACCTTC. Combining the CDR3 with reference TRBV7-9 and TRBJ1-2 gives the whole variable domain DTGVSQNPRHKITKRGQNVTFRCDPISEHNRLYWYRQTLGQGPEFLTYFQNEAQLEKSRLLSDRFSAERPKGSFSTLEIQRTEQGDSAMYLCASSLAGGQGDGYTFGSGTRLTVV.

This clone has a handful of counts. This rearrangement joins TRBV7-9 to TRBJ2-5, with 10 bases matching TRBD2. The V and J ends lost 7 bases and 5 bases, in that order; junction bases with no gene match: 7. The CDR3 runs 14 residues. CDR1 is SEHNR and CDR2 is FQNEAQ in the germline V gene (reference sequence). CDR3 bases: TGTGCCAGCAACGGGGTAGCGGGAGGTGAGACCCAGTACTTC. The encoded protein is CASNGVAGGETQYF.

This clone was picked up many times. The sample contains more than one DNA sequence encoding this CDR3. V is TRBV3-1 (or the pseudogene TRBV3-2) and J is TRBJ1-2; no definite D call. The CDR3 runs 14 residues. Germline CDR1 and CDR2: LGHDT and YNNKEL (reference sequence). V shed 4 bases and J shed 3 bases, with 12 bases lying between them. The CDR3 sequence: CASSPSDRDYGYTF. In DNA, the CDR3 is TGTGCCAGCAGCCCCAGCGACCGGGACTATGGCTACACCTTC.

Only one count was recorded for this clone. Here the CDR3 DNA reads TGCGCCAGCAGCCAAGATCTCGTATTTTCAGGCGGGGAGCTGTTTTTT. Protein product: CASSQDLVFSGGELFF. The chain employs TRBV4-3 and TRBJ2-2; no reliable D call. This CDR3 has 16 amino acids. Germline-derived CDR1 and CDR2 are LGHNA and YSLEER. V was trimmed by 0 bases and J by 7 bases, leaving 15 bases between them.

The rearrangement joins TRBV7-9 to TRBJ2-3, with D unclear. The CDR3 has 12 residues. In germline, CDR1 is SEHNR, CDR2 FQNEAQ (reference sequence). The V end lost 2 bases, the J end lost 5 bases, and 5 bases lay between the germline ends. As DNA, the CDR3 is TGTGCCAGCAGCTTATCCGGAGATACGCAGTATTTT. It translates to CASSLSGDTQYF. Full variable domain (outside the CDR3, taken from reference TRBV7-9 and TRBJ2-3): DTGVSQNPRHKITKRGQNVTFRCDPISEHNRLYWYRQTLGQGPEFLTYFQNEAQLEKSRLLSDRFSAERPKGSFSTLEIQRTEQGDSAMYLCASSLSGDTQYFGPGTRLTVL.

This clone was counted at least ten times. The chain recombines TRBV29-1 with TRBJ2-7, with unresolved D. V was clipped by 0 bases and J by 2 bases, with 8 bases between them. This CDR3 region has 13 residues. Germline loops: CDR1 SQVTM, CDR2 ANQGSEA. The CDR3 DNA sequence: TGCAGCGTTGAAGAAGACATACCCTACGAGCAGTACTTC. Translating it yields CSVEEDIPYEQYF.

This chain joins TRBV9 and TRBJ2-2; 12 positions agree with TRBD2. V was pared by 1 base and J by 1 base, with 5 bases of the junction left unmatched. This CDR3 spans 18 amino acids. CDR1 is SGDLS, CDR2 YYNGEE, per germline. This CDR3 reads CASSVSLAGGWNTGELFF. In DNA form, the CDR3 reads TGTGCCAGCAGCGTATCCCTAGCGGGAGGGTGGAACACCGGGGAGCTGTTTTTT. The full variable domain, with the rest looked up from reference TRBV9 and TRBJ2-2, is DSGVTQTPKHLITATGQRVTLRCSPRSGDLSVYWYQQSLDQGLQFLIQYYNGEERAKGNILERFSAQQFPDLHSELNLSSLELGDSALYFCASSVSLAGGWNTGELFFGEGSRLTVL.